This TCR beta chain comes out of a study of shared clonotypes between healthy human individuals. Note on this clone: No antigen is known for it.

This table comes from immunoSEQ multiplex PCR, and its TCRdb copy is limited to in-frame clones, with some not included. Counted here are approximately 2,200,000 clones, roughly 91% occurring once; the ten biggest clones make up 1.7%. The study, taken as a whole, reports: On the whole, naive subsets had larger estimated richness than memory subsets had.

Terminally differentiated effector memory CD45RA+ cells were excluded by CCR7 positive selection of CD45RO-negative cells. The sequence was obtained from a young man in good health. Some clones in this sample may be carry-over from other donors' samples. The source material was naive CD8+ T cells from PBMCs.

The CDR3 here is CASDVVRSSYEQYF. The CDR3 bases are TGTGCCAGCGATGTAGTCAGGAGCTCCTACGAGCAGTACTTC. V is TRBV2 and J is TRBJ2-7; no clear D gene. The CDR3 totals 14 residues. Germline V lookup: CDR1 SNHLY, CDR2 FYNNEI. The V gene lost 8 bases and the J gene lost 0 bases, with 14 bases spanning the gap.